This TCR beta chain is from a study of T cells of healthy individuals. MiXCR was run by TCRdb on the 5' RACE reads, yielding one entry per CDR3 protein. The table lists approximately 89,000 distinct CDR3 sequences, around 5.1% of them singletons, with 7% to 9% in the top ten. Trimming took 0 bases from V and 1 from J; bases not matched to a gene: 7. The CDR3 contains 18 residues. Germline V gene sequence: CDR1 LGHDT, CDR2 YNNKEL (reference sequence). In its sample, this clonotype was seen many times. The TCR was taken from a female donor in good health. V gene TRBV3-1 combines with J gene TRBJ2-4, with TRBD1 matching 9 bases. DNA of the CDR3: TGTGCCAGCAGCCAAGAAACAGGGGGCCGGTTGGCCAAAAACATTCAGTACTTC. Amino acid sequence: CASSQETGGRLAKNIQYF.